Each of the 17 T cell receptor beta chains below was sequenced from the same sample in a study of T cells after yellow fever vaccination. TCRdb called the 5' RACE reads again in MiXCR, with one record for every CDR3 protein. The sample carries roughly 160,000 distinct CDR3 sequences, approximately 6.7% recorded once. Here the sequenced sample was CD4+ T cells sorted from PBMCs, taken more than 4 days after the first yellow fever vaccination. The receptors were sampled from a man aged 18-30 years who received the YFV17D yellow fever vaccine.

The J gene is TRBJ2-3, the V gene TRBV7-2; D ambiguous. CDR3 size: 14 residues. Germline CDR1 reads SGHTA; CDR2 reads FQGNSA. The V end was cut by 0 bases, the J end by 7 bases, with 11 bases between. The CDR3 reads CASSLASGDNTQYF. The CDR3 bases are TGTGCCAGCAGCTTAGCAAGTGGGGATAATACGCAGTATTTT.

This clonotype was counted many times. This chain links TRBV6-5 with TRBJ2-2; D is ambiguous. CDR1 is MNHEY and CDR2 is SVGAGI in the germline V gene. The CDR3 contains 12 residues. Trimming left V 0 bases short and J 7 bases short, with 3 bases between. The CDR3 DNA follows: TGTGCCAGCAGTTACTCAGGCGGGGAGCTGTTTTTT. Protein product: CASSYSGGELFF.

This clonotype was observed many times. The chain has TRBV25-1 and TRBJ2-6; weak D call: TRBD1 (5 bases). This CDR3 is 19 amino acids long. Germline V CDR1 and CDR2: MGHDK, SYGVNS. The V gene lost 2 bases and the J gene lost 2 bases, with 19 bases spanning the gap. This chain's CDR3 is CASSERVGRVQPGANVLTF. DNA of the CDR3: TGTGCCAGCAGTGAACGAGTAGGCAGGGTCCAACCTGGGGCCAACGTCCTGACTTTC.

The chain has TRBV7-3 and TRBJ2-3; 13 bases line up with TRBD2. Trimming at V came to 5 bases and at J to 5 bases, leaving 4 bases not matched to a gene. The CDR3 sequence is 15 residues long. Per germline, CDR1 SGHTA and CDR2 FQGTGA. The CDR3 nucleotides are TGTGCCAGCAGCAACGGACTAGCGGGGGAAGATACGCAGTATTTT. Protein product: CASSNGLAGEDTQYF.

This clonotype was recorded only once. This chain joins TRBV12-2 and TRBJ2-5; the table's D call TRBD1 went unverified against the DNA. TRBV12-2 is shown as a pseudogene. CDR3 length: 12 amino acids. The CDR3 nucleotides read TGTGCAAGTCGCTTACAGGGAGAGACCCAGTACTTC. Translating gives CASRLQGETQYF.

This clonotype was observed at least ten times. The V and J genes are TRBV24-1 and TRBJ2-2; D unresolved. CDR1 KGHDR and CDR2 SFDVKD come from the germline V gene. This CDR3 has 13 amino acids. V dropped 9 bases and J dropped 7 bases, with 14 bases sitting between them. The CDR3 DNA reads TGTGCCACCCCTTGGAGTTGGAGCGGGGAGCTGTTTTTT. Translated: CATPWSWSGELFF.

This clonotype appeared a few times. This sequence joins TRBV5-1 and TRBJ2-7; 10 bases are shared with TRBD1. This CDR3 is 14 amino acids long. V was pared by 0 bases and J by 5 bases, with 2 bases of the junction left unmatched. Germline V lookup: CDR1 SGHRS, CDR2 YFSETQ. DNA for the CDR3: TGCGCCAGCAGCTTGGGACAGGGGGCAGACGAGCAGTACGTC. This codes for CASSLGQGADEQYV.

The rearrangement joins TRBV3-1 to TRBJ2-5; 9 nucleotides align to TRBD2. V gave up 3 bases and J gave up 4 bases; unmatched junction bases: 15. The CDR3 totals 18 residues. CDR1 LGHDT and CDR2 YNNKEL come from the germline V gene (reference sequence). The CDR3 DNA follows: TGTGCCAGCAGCCAGGGGTTAGTCGCTAGCGGGGAAGGAGAGACCCAGTACTTC. Amino acid sequence: CASSQGLVASGEGETQYF.

This clonotype has a count of ten or more. The J gene is TRBJ2-3, the V gene TRBV20-1; D perhaps matches TRBD1 (6 bases). The CDR3 contains 15 residues. Germline V gene lookup returns CDR1 DFQATT and CDR2 SNEGSKA (reference sequence). CDR3 region: CTPQPYRDSTDTQYF. The CDR3 region has the DNA TGCACTCCGCAACCTTACAGGGATTCCACAGATACGCAGTATTTT.

This clonotype was counted many times. The V call is TRBV6-5, the J call TRBJ1-6; 9 nucleotides match TRBD1. V shed 2 bases, J shed 6 bases, and the junction held 5 bases outside the gene matches. Germline V gene sequence: CDR1 MNHEY, CDR2 SVGAGI. The CDR3 length is 16 residues. CDR3 sequence reads: CASSYEQGAANSPLHF. The CDR3 DNA reads TGTGCCAGCAGTTACGAACAGGGGGCGGCTAATTCACCCCTCCACTTT.

Many counts were recorded for this clonotype. CDR3 nucleotides: TGTGCCAGCAGCCCTTACGGACAGGGCTCAGAGACCCAGTACTTC. This sequence encodes CASSPYGQGSETQYF. This chain joins TRBV2 and TRBJ2-5, with 8 bases identical to TRBD1. In germline, CDR1 is SNHLY, CDR2 FYNNEI. The V gene end was trimmed by 6 bases and the J gene end by 4 bases; junction bases not matched to a gene: 10. CDR3 length: 15 residues. Drawing the rest from reference TRBV2 and TRBJ2-5, the complete variable domain is EPEVTQTPSHQVTQMGQEVILRCVPISNHLYFYWYRQILGQKVEFLVSFYNNEISEKSEIFDDQFSVERPDGSNFTLKIRSTKLEDSAMYFCASSPYGQGSETQYFGPGTRLLVL.

This clonotype was detected only a few times. V gene TRBV4-2 combines with J gene TRBJ1-2; 7 bases line up with TRBD1. Trimming took 2 bases from V and 4 from J; bases not matched to a gene: 7. This CDR3 spans 15 amino acids. Germline V gene lookup returns CDR1 LGHNA and CDR2 YNFKEQ. The CDR3 DNA reads TGTGCCAGCAGCCAAAGTCCGGGACAGATCTATGGCTACACCTTC. This translates into CASSQSPGQIYGYTF.

This clonotype turned up a few times. V and J are TRBV18 and TRBJ1-2; no firm D call. V lost 4 bases and J 4 bases, leaving 22 bases between the germline ends. CDR1 and CDR2 from the germline V gene are KGHSH and LQKENI. This CDR3 contains 17 residues. The CDR3 protein is CASSLFRALRDIYGYTF. For the CDR3, the DNA is TGTGCCAGCTCACTCTTCCGGGCCCTTCGGGATATCTATGGCTACACCTTC.

This clonotype was seen more than once but under ten times. The V gene is TRBV7-8, the J gene TRBJ2-5; weak D call: TRBD2 (6 bases). Trimming shortened V by 5 bases and J by 5 bases, and 21 bases separated the two germline ends. The germline gives CDR1 SGHVS, CDR2 FQNEAQ. The CDR3 covers 16 residues. The CDR3 spells CASSLLIPGLGETQYF. The CDR3 region has the DNA TGTGCCAGCAGCCTCTTAATACCGGGACTCGGGGAGACCCAGTACTTC. The whole variable domain, filled in from reference TRBV7-8 and TRBJ2-5, reads GAGVSQSPRYKVAKRGQDVALRCDPISGHVSLFWYQQALGQGPEFLTYFQNEAQLDKSGLPSDRFFAERPEGSVSTLKIQRTQQEDSAVYLCASSLLIPGLGETQYFGPGTRLLVL.

This chain links TRBV20-1 with TRBJ1-5, with no clear D. The CDR3 is 17 residues long. Per germline, CDR1 DFQATT and CDR2 SNEGSKA (reference sequence). The V and J ends lost 6 bases and 1 base respectively, with 22 bases between them. CDR3: CSADSGKSRTSNQPQHF. CDR3 bases: TGCAGTGCCGATTCGGGGAAAAGCAGGACGAGCAATCAGCCCCAGCATTTT.

The CDR3 spells CASSSTGGGNQPQHF. CDR3 sequence (DNA): TGTGCCAGCAGTTCCACAGGGGGCGGAAATCAGCCCCAGCATTTT. This chain joins TRBV27 and TRBJ1-5, with 9 positions matching TRBD1. J lost 4 bases, V lost 4 bases, and 5 bases had no gene match. Germline V CDR1 and CDR2: MNHEY, SMNVEV (reference sequence). This CDR3 has 15 residues.

This clonotype was counted only a few times. The rearrangement uses TRBV9 and TRBJ1-1, with 7 bases lining up with TRBD1. The germline CDR1 and CDR2 sequences are SGDLS and YYNGEE. J gave up 3 bases and V 3 bases, and 8 bases lay outside the gene matches. The CDR3 consists of 15 residues. CDR3 bases: TGTGCCAGCAGCGAGGGGTTAACAGGGGACACTGAAGCTTTCTTT. It translates to CASSEGLTGDTEAFF.